A single sample is the source of the 32 T cell receptor beta chains below, sequenced in a study of cytomegalovirus exposure and HLA in healthy donors. Researchers ran the PCR with 60 Vbeta and 13 Jbeta primers. The repertoire was sequenced with immunoSEQ multiplex PCR; TCRdb's copy has only in-frame clones and lacks some. This repertoire comprises 120,000 to 150,000 clones; its ten largest clones make up about 2.5%. The specimen sequenced was PBMCs. The origin of the receptors is a middle-aged man in good health and CMV-seronegative.

V gene TRBV10-3 combines with J gene TRBJ2-7; weak D call: TRBD1 (6 bases). The CDR3 spans 13 residues. Germline loops: CDR1 ENHRY, CDR2 SYGVKD. Trimming took off 5 bases at V and 5 bases at J, with 13 bases between the two ends. The CDR3 reads CAISPGDRNEQYF. The CDR3 DNA follows: TGTGCCATCAGTCCAGGGGACCGTAACGAGCAGTACTTC.

The V gene is TRBV7-6, the J gene TRBJ2-1; 7 bases match TRBD2. The CDR3 loop spans 16 amino acids. Germline assignment: CDR1 SGHVS and CDR2 FNYEAQ. J gave up 2 bases and V 5 bases, and 9 bases lay outside the gene matches. The CDR3 DNA sequence: TGTGCCAGCAGCCGCCCCGGGCGGGGGACCTACAATGAGCAGTTCTTC. Encoded protein: CASSRPGRGTYNEQFF.

The chain joins TRBV6-5 to TRBJ1-2; 7 bases match TRBD1. V shed 8 bases and J 8 bases; nucleotides not matched to a gene: 5. The germline gives CDR1 MNHEY, CDR2 SVGAGI. CDR3 length equals 11 residues. CDR3 DNA: TGTGCCAGCTGTCAGGGGGGCGGCTACACCTTC. Translating gives CASCQGGGYTF.

V and J are TRBV29-1 and TRBJ2-1; a possible D gene is TRBD1 (5 bases). The CDR3 is made up of 13 amino acids. The V end was cut by 4 bases, the J end by 8 bases, with 15 bases between. Germline V gene sequence: CDR1 SQVTM, CDR2 ANQGSEA. This CDR3 is CSVVDPGFHEQFF. The CDR3 DNA is TGCAGCGTTGTAGATCCAGGGTTCCATGAGCAGTTCTTC.

The chain recombines TRBV7-2 with TRBJ2-1; 11 bases are a match to TRBD2. The germline gives CDR1 SGHTA, CDR2 FQGNSA. V was pared by 3 bases and J by 7 bases, with 5 bases of the junction left unmatched. This CDR3 is 15 amino acids long. For the CDR3, the DNA is TGTGCCAGCAGCTTTGTAGCGGGGGGGGGAAATGAGCAGTTCTTC. It encodes CASSFVAGGGNEQFF.

In DNA, the CDR3 is TGCGCCAGCAGCCACGGACAGGGGGCTCTGATATCTGGAAACACCATATATTTT. It yields the protein CASSHGQGALISGNTIYF. This chain connects TRBV4-1 to TRBJ1-3; TRBD1 matches at 11 bases. This CDR3 has 18 amino acids. J gave up 1 base and V 3 bases, and 8 bases lay outside the gene matches. Germline-derived CDR1 and CDR2 are MGHRA and YSYEKL.

This rearrangement joins TRBV14 to TRBJ2-3, with 8 bases fitting TRBD2. The CDR3 spans 15 residues. V shed 4 bases and J 2 bases; nucleotides not matched to a gene: 5. The germline CDR1 and CDR2 sequences are SGHDN and FVKESK. CDR3 DNA sequence: TGTGCCAGCAGCCCTGCGGGGGGCCCCACAGATACGCAGTATTTT. This codes for CASSPAGGPTDTQYF.

The chain uses TRBV7-2 and TRBJ1-3; 10 bases agree with TRBD1. The CDR3 length is 16 residues. The trim removed 1 base at V and 4 bases at J, leaving 4 bases unmatched. The germline gives CDR1 SGHTA, CDR2 FQGNSA. The CDR3 sequence: CASSLGQGAIGNTIYF. The CDR3 DNA is TGTGCCAGCAGCTTAGGACAGGGGGCGATCGGAAACACCATATATTTT.

V and J are TRBV2 and TRBJ1-6; TRBD1 is a possible D gene (6 bases). This CDR3 has 14 amino acids. Per the germline V gene, CDR1 is SNHLY and CDR2 is FYNNEI. Trimming pared 4 bases from V and 7 bases from J, leaving 11 bases between. This chain's CDR3 is CASSVDSRNSPLHF. CDR3 DNA: TGTGCCAGCAGTGTGGACAGCCGGAATTCACCCCTCCACTTT.

V gene TRBV7-8 combines with J gene TRBJ1-5, with D possibly being TRBD1 (5 bases). The CDR3 has 20 amino acids. Germline V gives CDR1 SGHVS, CDR2 FQNEAQ. V dropped 0 bases and J dropped 0 bases, with 21 bases sitting between them. The CDR3 loop reads CASSLAGSNIRVSSNQPQHF. CDR3 DNA sequence: TGTGCCAGCAGCTTAGCGGGCAGTAATATCAGGGTATCTAGCAATCAGCCCCAGCATTTT.

This chain links TRBV2 with TRBJ1-4; perhaps TRBD1 as D (6 bases). Trimming stripped 7 bases from V and 4 bases from J, with 13 bases between. Germline V gene lookup returns CDR1 SNHLY and CDR2 FYNNEI. This CDR3 comprises 14 residues. CDR3: CASMLVQGNEKLFF. The CDR3 DNA sequence: TGTGCCAGCATGCTAGTACAGGGTAATGAAAAACTGTTTTTT.

This rearrangement joins TRBV6-5 to TRBJ2-1; 7 bases fit TRBD1. This CDR3 region has 15 residues. The V gene end was trimmed by 3 bases and the J gene end by 0 bases; junction bases not matched to a gene: 2. Germline V CDR1 and CDR2: MNHEY, SVGAGI. In DNA form, the CDR3 reads TGTGCCAGCAGTTATAGGGACAGCTCCTACAATGAGCAGTTCTTC. As protein: CASSYRDSSYNEQFF.

For this clone: The junction shows a germline mismatch at one end, possibly a read error. Other nucleotide sequences from this sample produce the same CDR3. This rearrangement joins TRBV5-1 to TRBJ1-1, with 8 bases lining up with TRBD1. The germline CDR1 and CDR2 sequences are SGHRS and YFSETQ. This CDR3 spans 14 amino acids. CDR3 sequence (DNA): TGCGCCAGCAGCTACGGACAGGGAGGCACTGAAGCTTTCTTC. Its translation: CASSYGQGGTEAFF. Drawing the rest from reference TRBV5-1 and TRBJ1-1, the complete variable domain is KAGVTQTPRYLIKTRGQQVTLSCSPISGHRSVSWYQQTPGQGLQFLFEYFSETQRNKGNFPGRFSGRQFSNSRSEMNVSTLELGDSALYLCASSYGQGGTEAFFGQGTRLTVV.

A remark on this clone: Compared with germline, one end of the junction differs, possibly owing to a read error. J is TRBJ1-5 and V is TRBV7-2, with D hard to call. Per germline, CDR1 SGHTA and CDR2 FQGNSA. The CDR3 extends over 16 amino acids. The CDR3 region has the DNA TGTGCCAGCAGCTTGGCGGGTCAGCCTAGCAATCAACCCCAGCATTTT. This translates into CASSLAGQPSNQPQHF.

The V call is TRBV28, the J call TRBJ2-2, with TRBD1 as a possible D gene (5 bases). Per germline, CDR1 MDHEN and CDR2 SYDVKM. The length of the CDR3 is 16 residues. V lost 6 bases to trimming and J lost 0 bases, with 14 bases between them. CDR3 loop: CASSRTGRANTGELFF. The CDR3 DNA is TGTGCCAGCAGCAGAACAGGCCGCGCGAACACCGGGGAGCTGTTTTTT.

The chain carries TRBV4-3 and TRBJ1-2; D not certain. V lost 4 bases to trimming and J lost 4 bases, with 13 bases between them. Germline CDR1 and CDR2: LGHNA and YSLEER. The CDR3 spans 14 residues. The CDR3 DNA sequence: TGCGCCAGCAGCCGTCCGGGGTCTGGCTATGGCTACACCTTC. This codes for CASSRPGSGYGYTF.

This rearrangement joins TRBV5-5 to TRBJ2-7, with a possible D match to TRBD1 (6 bases). CDR1 and CDR2 (germline): SGHKS, YYEKEE (reference sequence). The length of the CDR3 is 14 residues. V was clipped by 4 bases and J by 0 bases, with 11 bases between them. CDR3 DNA: TGTGCCAGCAGCATCTACAGGGCCTCCTACGAGCAGTACTTC. It is translated as CASSIYRASYEQYF.

The chain is built from TRBV25-1 and TRBJ1-1; TRBD1 matches at 7 bases. Germline lookup yields CDR1 MGHDK and CDR2 SYGVNS. Trimming took 7 bases from V and 1 from J; bases not matched to a gene: 6. The CDR3 runs 14 residues. The CDR3 region is CASNQGTANTEAFF. The CDR3 nucleotides read TGTGCCAGCAACCAGGGGACAGCGAACACTGAAGCTTTCTTT.

The J gene is TRBJ2-2, the V gene TRBV4-2; perhaps TRBD2 as D (7 bases). The germline V gene has CDR1 LGHNA and CDR2 YNFKEQ. CDR3 size: 17 residues. The germline V and J ends were trimmed by 0 bases and 4 bases, with 15 bases remaining between them. This chain's CDR3 is CASSQEVGRGGTGELFF. In DNA form, the CDR3 reads TGTGCCAGCAGCCAAGAAGTGGGGAGGGGGGGCACCGGGGAGCTGTTTTTT.

The J gene is TRBJ2-6, the V gene TRBV29-1, with a tentative D call TRBD1 (5 bases). Trimming removed 1 base from V and 2 bases from J, with 6 bases in between. The CDR3 covers 14 residues. Germline values: CDR1 SQVTM, CDR2 ANQGSEA. The CDR3 protein is CSVEGGPGANVLTF. The CDR3 nucleotides read TGCAGCGTTGAAGGGGGCCCTGGGGCCAACGTCCTGACTTTC.

The CDR3 sequence is CASSQGDRGETQYF. CDR3 sequence (DNA): TGCGCCAGCAGCCAGGGAGACAGGGGGGAGACCCAGTACTTC. This chain links TRBV4-1 with TRBJ2-5, with 9 bases matching TRBD1. This CDR3 spans 14 amino acids. V lost 3 bases to trimming and J lost 5 bases; unmatched junction nucleotides: 4. Germline V gene sequence: CDR1 MGHRA, CDR2 YSYEKL.

As regards this clone: This specimen includes other DNA sequences encoding the same CDR3. This chain links TRBV7-8 with TRBJ2-3; 9 bases align to TRBD2. V shed 3 bases and J 2 bases; nucleotides not matched to a gene: 6. The CDR3 runs 16 residues. Germline CDR1 reads SGHVS; CDR2 reads FQNEAQ. Here the CDR3 DNA reads TGTGCCAGCAGCTTGGGAGCGGGGGGCCTCACAGATACGCAGTATTTT. It codes for CASSLGAGGLTDTQYF.

J is TRBJ1-4 and V is TRBV5-3; 9 nucleotides agree with TRBD1. TRBV5-3 is flagged as an ORF with uncertain function. CDR3 length equals 17 residues. Germline trimming cut 3 bases from V and 2 bases from J; bases unmatched to any gene: 8. Here the CDR3 DNA reads TGTGCCAGAAGCTGGATACAGGGGGCCGGGACTAATGAAAAACTGTTTTTT. The encoded protein is CARSWIQGAGTNEKLFF.

This chain links TRBV4-2 with TRBJ2-5; the D is unclear. The DNA end lines up better with TRBJ2-7; the J call may be wrong. The CDR3 length is 12 residues. Germline V gives CDR1 LGHNA, CDR2 YNFKEQ. The CDR3 DNA reads as TGTGCCAGCAGCCAAGACAACTACGAGCAGTACTTC. Translation gives CASSQDNYEQYF.

V usage is TRBV7-2 and J usage is TRBJ2-3, with 7 bases that match TRBD2. V lost 8 bases and J lost 1; bases outside the gene matches: 3. CDR1 and CDR2 (germline): SGHTA, FQGNSA. CDR3 length: 13 amino acids. CDR3 sequence: CASDRGGTDTQYF. CDR3 DNA sequence: TGTGCCAGCGACCGGGGGGGCACAGATACGCAGTATTTT.

The gene calls are TRBV19 and TRBJ1-1; 7 nucleotides match TRBD1. Germline CDR1 and CDR2: LNHDA and SQIVND (reference sequence). This CDR3 is built from 13 residues. V trimming: 10 bases; J trimming: 2 bases; junction bases outside the gene matches: 7. This CDR3 reads CATEGQLNTEAFF. The CDR3 DNA is TGTGCCACAGAGGGACAGCTTAACACTGAAGCTTTCTTT. The full variable domain, its missing parts supplied by reference TRBV19 and TRBJ1-1, is DGGITQSPKYLFRKEGQNVTLSCEQNLNHDAMYWYRQDPGQGLRLIYYSQIVNDFQKGDIAEGYSVSREKKESFPLTVTSAQKNPTAFYLCATEGQLNTEAFFGQGTRLTVV.

The rearrangement joins TRBV28 to TRBJ1-1, with D possibly being TRBD1 (5 bases). The CDR3 sequence is 12 residues long. Trimming shortened V by 11 bases and J by 5 bases, and 15 bases separated the two germline ends. Germline assignment: CDR1 MDHEN and CDR2 SYDVKM. CDR3 in amino acids: CASLGGETEAFF. DNA of the CDR3: TGTGCCTCCCTGGGGGGTGAGACTGAAGCTTTCTTT.

V and J are TRBV10-3 and TRBJ2-7; D may be TRBD2 (5 bases). Trimming shortened V by 11 bases and J by 3 bases, and 17 bases separated the two germline ends. This CDR3 spans 13 amino acids. Germline CDR1 ENHRY, CDR2 SYGVKD. This CDR3 reads CAFQRERFYEQYF. DNA for the CDR3: TGTGCCTTTCAGAGGGAACGGTTCTACGAGCAGTACTTC.

The gene calls are TRBV19 and TRBJ1-1; tentative D call: TRBD1 (5 bases). Per the germline V gene, CDR1 is LNHDA and CDR2 is SQIVND (reference sequence). The CDR3 consists of 14 residues. V was pared by 9 bases and J by 4 bases, with 18 bases between. In DNA form, the CDR3 reads TGTGCCAGCCTAAGGGAGGGGATCGGCACTGAAGCTTTCTTT. This codes for CASLREGIGTEAFF.

V gene TRBV2 combines with J gene TRBJ1-5, with D unclear. The CDR3 runs to 14 residues. CDR1 and CDR2 (germline): SNHLY, FYNNEI. Trimming removed 8 bases from V and 3 bases from J, with 14 bases in between. The chain's CDR3 is CASGLTGINQPQHF. The DNA of the CDR3 is TGTGCCAGCGGCCTGACGGGGATCAATCAGCCCCAGCATTTT. Filled out from reference TRBV2 and TRBJ1-5, the complete variable domain reads EPEVTQTPSHQVTQMGQEVILRCVPISNHLYFYWYRQILGQKVEFLVSFYNNEISEKSEIFDDQFSVERPDGSNFTLKIRSTKLEDSAMYFCASGLTGINQPQHFGDGTRLSIL.

As regards this clone: The sample holds other DNA sequences that translate to the same CDR3. This rearrangement joins TRBV11-3 to TRBJ1-1; D is unresolved. The CDR3 has 13 residues. Trimming took off 9 bases at V and 5 bases at J, with 16 bases between the two ends. The germline V gene has CDR1 SGHNT and CDR2 YENEEA. The CDR3 region has the DNA TGTGCCAGTTCCCAAAAATCTCTAACTGAAGCTTTCTTT. Residues: CASSQKSLTEAFF.

This chain links TRBV15 with TRBJ2-2, with TRBD1 identical over 10 bases. With V trimmed by 2 bases and J by 14 bases, 2 bases remained unmatched. The CDR3 runs to 12 residues. Germline-derived CDR1 and CDR2 are LNHNV and YYDKDF (reference sequence). CDR3 DNA sequence: TGTGCCACCAGCAGAAGGACAGGGGGTCTGTTTTTT. As protein: CATSRRTGGLFF.